This TCR beta chain was documented in a study of human T cells and chemical hapten exposure. Each CDR3 protein is one row after TCRdb ran MiXCR on the RACE reads. The sample records some 190,000 distinct CDR3 sequences, 20% to 25% being singletons. Specified time point: patch test 1, 2 weeks after DPC sensitization. Treatment indicated: therapeutic diphenylcyclopropenone sensitization with weekly scalp DPC. Trimming removed 0 bases from V and 4 bases from J, with 9 bases in between. The CDR3 extends over 13 amino acids. Looked up from germline, CDR1 is GTSNPN and CDR2 is SVGIG (reference sequence). This chain links TRBV30 with TRBJ1-2; D not resolved. This sequence was found in a woman aged 50 to 60 with alopecia areata. Some clones in this sample may be carry-over from other donors' samples. The material was whole blood, obtained in connection with sensitization to the hapten diphenylcyclopropenone (DPC). The CDR3 DNA follows: TGTGCCTGGAGTGTGGGTTCGGCCTATGGCTACACCTTC. This encodes CAWSVGSAYGYTF.